This passage covers 17 T cell receptor beta chains from one sample sequenced in a study of T cells in Graves' hyperthyroidism and ophthalmopathy (dated by TCRdb to the late 2010s). Library preparation was by multiplex PCR. Reads for this sample came from an Illumina HiSeq 2000. TCR beta CDR3 regions were amplified from RNA transcripts. For the first round of RT-PCR on the TCR CDR3, the HTBI primer set was used together with the Qiagen OneStep RT-PCR kit. TCRdb applied fastp at Q25 and MiXCR to the public reads, then kept only in-frame beta chains. Each entry is one CDR3 protein sequence, shown with its most common DNA and genes. A total of some 500,000 distinct CDR3 sequences appear in this sample, around 24% of them only once. Together, the top ten hold 10% to 12% of the sample. The sequenced sample consisted of blood. These TCRs come from a woman between 25 and 40 years old with Graves' ophthalmopathy.

This clonotype was counted many times. The DNA of the CDR3 is TGTGCCAGCAGCCCGACCGGCGGGGGGGTGATTTATGGCTACACCTTC. This encodes CASSPTGGGVIYGYTF. The chain employs TRBV7-3 and TRBJ1-2; a possible D gene is TRBD1 (5 bases). Germline CDR1 is SGHTA and CDR2 is FQGTGA. The germline V and J ends were trimmed by 5 bases and 5 bases, with 21 bases remaining between them. The CDR3 consists of 16 residues.

V usage is TRBV18 and J usage is TRBJ2-2; 9 nucleotides line up with TRBD1. This CDR3 has 16 residues. The trim removed 3 bases at V and 6 bases at J, leaving 8 bases unmatched. Germline V gene lookup returns CDR1 KGHSH and CDR2 LQKENI. CDR3 in DNA: TGTGCCAGCTCACCTACAGGGGGCCTCCGTTCCGGGGAGCTGTTTTTT. This codes for CASSPTGGLRSGELFF.

This clonotype was counted ten times or more. This sequence joins TRBV20-1 and TRBJ1-1; D remains ambiguous. CDR3 length: 13 amino acids. In germline, CDR1 is DFQATT, CDR2 SNEGSKA (reference sequence). This CDR3 reads CRTSGPAGTEAFF. In DNA, the CDR3 is TGCAGGACTTCAGGTCCCGCTGGCACTGAAGCTTTCTTT.

This clonotype has a count of ten or more. The rearrangement links TRBV28 to TRBJ2-5; TRBD2 matches 7 bases. Germline lookup yields CDR1 MDHEN and CDR2 SYDVKM. With V trimmed by 4 bases and J by 3 bases, 11 bases remained unmatched. The CDR3 has 16 residues. The CDR3 DNA follows: TGTGCCAGCAGTTCCCTAGCGGACTTATCCAAAGAGACCCAGTACTTC. This translates into CASSSLADLSKETQYF.

The sample holds a few counts of this clonotype. The chain employs TRBV27 and TRBJ2-7, with TRBD1 as a possible D gene (5 bases). The CDR3 loop spans 15 amino acids. Trimming stripped 3 bases from V and 0 bases from J, with 12 bases between. Germline V gene sequence: CDR1 MNHEY, CDR2 SMNVEV (reference sequence). CDR3 in DNA: TGTGCCAGCAGTTTCGTGGGGCTGAGCTCCTACGAGCAGTACTTC. It is translated as CASSFVGLSSYEQYF.

This clonotype was found a few times. CDR3 coding DNA: TGTGCCAGCAGCTTAGGGGGTTCGGGGGACTACGAGCAGTACTTC. Translated, it gives CASSLGGSGDYEQYF. The chain couples TRBV7-2 to TRBJ2-7; D might be TRBD2 (6 bases). The V end was cut by 1 base, the J end by 3 bases, with 13 bases between. Germline loops: CDR1 SGHTA, CDR2 FQGNSA. The CDR3 totals 15 residues.

The chain employs TRBV28 and TRBJ1-2, with TRBD1 matching over 7 bases. This CDR3 is built from 14 residues. The V gene end was trimmed by 10 bases and the J gene end by 3 bases; junction bases not matched to a gene: 11. CDR1 MDHEN and CDR2 SYDVKM come from the germline V gene. The CDR3 coding sequence is TGTGCCACCCTTTCAGGGGGGGAGGACTATGGCTACACCTTC. It specifies CATLSGGEDYGYTF.

J is TRBJ1-1 and V is TRBV27; 9 bases match TRBD1. The J segment lost 10 bases and the V segment lost 5 bases, leaving 11 bases of the junction unmatched. The germline gives CDR1 MNHEY, CDR2 SMNVEV (reference sequence). The CDR3 runs 14 residues. CDR3 DNA: TGTGCCAGCAGTCGGGACAGGGAATGGGCGGGAGCTTTCTTT. Translated, it gives CASSRDREWAGAFF.

Ten or more counts support this clonotype. V and J are TRBV11-2 and TRBJ2-7; D is ambiguous. The CDR3 runs 14 residues. V gave up 4 bases and J gave up 2 bases, with 12 bases separating them. Germline V gives CDR1 SGHAT, CDR2 FQNNGV. The CDR3 loop is CASSSIDGAYEQYF. In DNA, the CDR3 is TGTGCCAGCAGCTCTATCGACGGTGCCTACGAGCAGTACTTC.

This clonotype appeared many times. The chain has TRBV25-1 and TRBJ2-2; D possibly corresponds to TRBD1 (5 bases). V was cut by 3 bases and J by 0 bases, with 8 bases left in between. The CDR3 totals 15 residues. Per germline, CDR1 MGHDK and CDR2 SYGVNS. The CDR3: CASSETATNTGELFF. CDR3 DNA sequence: TGTGCCAGCAGTGAGACAGCCACGAACACCGGGGAGCTGTTTTTT.

The chain is built from TRBV4-1 and TRBJ2-5; 10 bases line up with TRBD2. This CDR3 is 14 amino acids long. V shed 7 bases and J 2 bases; nucleotides not matched to a gene: 4. Germline assignment: CDR1 MGHRA and CDR2 YSYEKL. The chain's CDR3 is CASTSTSGQETQYF. CDR3 nucleotide sequence: TGCGCCAGCACTTCGACTAGCGGGCAAGAGACCCAGTACTTC.

This clonotype was observed many times. The rearrangement joins TRBV5-1 to TRBJ1-3; 7 nucleotides match TRBD1. The length of the CDR3 is 15 residues. Germline lookup yields CDR1 SGHRS and CDR2 YFSETQ. V shed 0 bases, J shed 0 bases, and the junction held 0 bases outside the gene matches. Here the CDR3 DNA reads TGCGCCAGCAGCTTGGGGGACAGCTCTGGAAACACCATATATTTT. Translating gives CASSLGDSSGNTIYF.

As DNA, the CDR3 is TGTGCCAGCACCTCGACAGGAACCAACTATGGCTACACCTTC. Protein sequence: CASTSTGTNYGYTF. The V gene is TRBV6-5, the J gene TRBJ1-2, with D possibly being TRBD1 (6 bases). CDR3 length: 14 amino acids. The germline gives CDR1 MNHEY, CDR2 SVGAGI. Trimming removed 7 bases from V and 2 bases from J, with 14 bases in between.

The table lists this clonotype with many counts. In DNA form, the CDR3 reads TGTGCCACCAAAAGGGGACAGTTCACCGGGGAGCTGTTTTTT. It is translated as CATKRGQFTGELFF. The V call is TRBV6-2 or TRBV6-3, the J call TRBJ2-2; TRBD1 aligns across 7 bases. J gave up 4 bases and V 10 bases, and 9 bases lay outside the gene matches. The CDR3 runs to 14 residues. CDR1 and CDR2 (germline): MNHEY, SVGEGT.

This clonotype came up many times. The rearrangement joins TRBV7-2 to TRBJ1-2, with D possibly matching TRBD1 (6 bases). V lost 6 bases and J lost 7, with 21 bases in between. Germline V gene data show CDR1 as SGHTA and CDR2 as FQGNSA. The CDR3 is 15 amino acids. CDR3 in amino acids: CASRRRDRWASGYTF. CDR3 sequence (DNA): TGTGCCAGCAGGCGACGTGACAGGTGGGCGTCTGGCTACACCTTC.

This clonotype was observed many times. J is TRBJ2-7 and V is TRBV20-1; no definite D call. Germline CDR1 reads DFQATT; CDR2 reads SNEGSKA (reference sequence). The CDR3 runs 12 residues. The CDR3 region is CSPGQRLGEQYF. Written as DNA, the CDR3 is TGCAGCCCCGGGCAGCGCTTGGGGGAGCAGTACTTC.

This clonotype was seen repeatedly, ten times or more. The chain recombines TRBV11-2 with TRBJ1-1; D is uncertain. The CDR3 has 15 amino acids. Germline V gene data show CDR1 as SGHAT and CDR2 as FQNNGV. Between the trimmed V and J ends, which lost 1 base and 5 bases, there was a span of 14 bases. The CDR3 coding sequence is TGTGCCAGCAGCTTAGGTTACGGGTCTAGGACTGAAGCTTTCTTT. It yields the protein CASSLGYGSRTEAFF.